This entry lists 21 T cell receptor beta chains sequenced from one sample in a study of blood T cells in healthy people across ages. The second PCR ran roughly 6 to 12 cycles with a sample-barcoded 5' primer and J-beta primers. TCRdb analysed the 5' RACE reads with MiXCR anew, one entry per CDR3 protein. In the table there are roughly 1 million distinct CDR3 sequences, approximately 26% of which are singletons. The data also belong to a second study, concerning T cells of mothers and their children.

Input material: blood. These receptors came from a girl aged 2-15 years in good health.

This clonotype was counted only a few times. V is TRBV3-1 and J is TRBJ2-5; 9 positions match TRBD2. The CDR3 runs to 18 residues. V trimming: 5 bases; J trimming: 5 bases; junction bases outside the gene matches: 18. In germline, CDR1 is LGHDT, CDR2 YNNKEL (reference sequence). CDR3 DNA: TGTGCCAGCAGCTCTCGGGGAGGAAGCGGGAGGAGGAGGGAGACCCAGTACTTC. This translates into CASSSRGGSGRRRETQYF.

This clonotype was detected a few times. The genes are TRBV10-3 and TRBJ2-1; D gene unclear. Per germline, CDR1 ENHRY and CDR2 SYGVKD. The ends were cut back, 3 bases at V and 1 base at J, with 4 bases in the middle. CDR3 length: 13 amino acids. CDR3 nucleotide sequence: TGTGCCATCAGTGACGGATCCTACAATGAGCAGTTCTTC. Translation gives CAISDGSYNEQFF.

The gene calls are TRBV28 and TRBJ1-2; possible D gene TRBD1, 6 bases. V was trimmed by 3 bases and J by 5 bases, leaving 16 bases between them. CDR1 MDHEN and CDR2 SYDVKM come from the germline V gene. The CDR3 contains 15 residues. The CDR3: CASSFIQGRTYGYTF. CDR3 DNA sequence: TGTGCCAGCAGTTTTATTCAGGGGCGCACTTATGGCTACACCTTC.

The V gene is TRBV4-1, the J gene TRBJ1-2, with D possibly TRBD1 on 6 matching bases. Trimming stripped 4 bases from V and 4 bases from J, with 19 bases between. The length of the CDR3 is 16 residues. Per germline, CDR1 MGHRA and CDR2 YSYEKL. The CDR3 region is CASSPHYGQLVYGYTF. DNA for the CDR3: TGCGCCAGCAGCCCCCATTATGGACAGCTAGTCTATGGCTACACCTTC.

Points on this clonotype: A junction boundary mismatches the germline segment, possibly from a read error. The V call is TRBV7-8, the J call TRBJ2-7, with 7 bases fitting TRBD2. Germline lookup yields CDR1 SGHVS and CDR2 FQNEAQ. This CDR3 is 14 amino acids long. CDR3 nucleotides: TGTACCAGCATCAGGGCTAGCGGATCCTACGAGCAGTACTTC. Protein sequence: CTSIRASGSYEQYF.

The CDR3 coding sequence is TGTGCCAGCAGCGCAAGGGTAGCCCGGGACGCCAAACCCCATGAGCAGTTCTTC. Protein: CASSARVARDAKPHEQFF. The chain joins TRBV9 to TRBJ2-5; D might be TRBD1 or TRBD2, each matching 5 bases. TRBJ2-1 explains the end of the DNA better; the J call may be wrong. CDR3 length equals 18 residues. CDR1 is SGDLS, CDR2 YYNGEE, per germline.

This clonotype has more than one count but fewer than ten. V is TRBV9 and J is TRBJ2-5; perhaps TRBD1 as D (5 bases). The CDR3 is made up of 15 amino acids. Looked up from germline, CDR1 is SGDLS and CDR2 is YYNGEE. V lost 0 bases to trimming and J lost 4 bases, with 13 bases between them. This CDR3 reads CASSVGGAEVETQYF. For the CDR3, the DNA is TGTGCCAGCAGCGTAGGGGGCGCTGAGGTAGAGACCCAGTACTTC.

In its sample, this clonotype was seen a few times. The chain employs TRBV15 and TRBJ2-1; TRBD2 aligns across 10 bases. V shed 8 bases and J 4 bases; nucleotides not matched to a gene: 5. The V gene's germline CDR1 is LNHNV and CDR2 YYDKDF (reference sequence). The length of the CDR3 is 14 residues. Here the CDR3 DNA reads TGTGCCACCCGTCCAGCGGGGGGGTACAATGAGCAGTTCTTC. Its protein is CATRPAGGYNEQFF.

This clonotype was seen only a few times. This rearrangement joins TRBV7-2 to TRBJ2-5, with D maybe TRBD2 (5 bases). This CDR3 contains 15 residues. V was cut by 1 base and J by 1 base, with 10 bases left in between. Germline V lookup: CDR1 SGHTA, CDR2 FQGNSA. CDR3 bases: TGTGCCAGCAGCTTAGTGTCGGCGGGCCAAGAGACCCAGTACTTC. Its protein is CASSLVSAGQETQYF.

This clonotype appeared a few times. Germline and junction disagree at one end, which may indicate a read error. The CDR3 region is CASSLVSDINRPQHF. DNA of the CDR3: TGTGCCAGCAGCTTGGTGTCAGATATTAATCGGCCCCAGCATTTT. The rearrangement uses TRBV5-6 and TRBJ1-5; D is undetermined. The CDR3 runs 15 residues. Looked up from germline, CDR1 is SGHDT and CDR2 is YYEEEE.

As to this clonotype: Since no conserved phenylalanine or tryptophan closes the CDR3, a read error is the likely cause. The V gene is TRBV6-5, the J gene TRBJ2-7; 7 bases are a match to TRBD2. Germline values: CDR1 MNHEY, CDR2 SVGAGI. The CDR3 sequence is 14 residues long. The CDR3 region is CASSYSGLLGEQYL. CDR3 sequence (DNA): TGTGCCAGCAGCTACTCGGGACTACTGGGCGAGCAGTACCTC.

The sample holds many counts of this clonotype. This chain uses TRBV3-1 with TRBJ2-5, with 9 bases aligning to TRBD2. Germline V gene sequence: CDR1 LGHDT, CDR2 YNNKEL (reference sequence). V lost 7 bases and J lost 1; bases outside the gene matches: 4. The CDR3 is 14 residues long. The CDR3 protein is CASILAGLQETQYF. The CDR3 DNA sequence: TGTGCCAGCATTCTAGCGGGGCTCCAAGAGACCCAGTACTTC.

The chain carries TRBV7-2 and TRBJ1-6, with 7 bases matching TRBD1. Germline CDR1 is SGHTA and CDR2 is FQGNSA. Unmatched junction bases numbered 5, after V lost 3 bases and J lost 9 bases. CDR3 length: 14 amino acids. CDR3 residues: CASSFTGESSPLHF. The DNA for the CDR3 is TGTGCCAGCAGCTTTACAGGGGAAAGTTCACCCCTCCACTTT.

CDR3 region: CASSLGVSGSLYRFF. In nucleotides, the CDR3 is TGTGCCAGCAGCTTAGGGGTTAGCGGGAGCCTTTATAGGTTCTTC. The chain couples TRBV7-2 to TRBJ2-1, with TRBD2 matching over 9 bases. V shed 1 base, J shed 15 bases, and the junction held 13 bases outside the gene matches. From germline, CDR1 is SGHTA and CDR2 FQGNSA. The CDR3 covers 15 residues.

The chain combines TRBV7-9 with TRBJ2-2; no clear D. Germline V lookup: CDR1 SEHNR, CDR2 FQNEAQ (reference sequence). V dropped 4 bases and J dropped 0 bases, with 6 bases sitting between them. The CDR3 runs 14 residues. The CDR3 sequence is CASSWRPNTGELFF. The DNA for the CDR3 is TGTGCCAGCAGCTGGAGACCGAACACCGGGGAGCTGTTTTTT.

The V and J genes are TRBV7-3 and TRBJ2-3; possibly TRBD1 or TRBD2 for D (5 bases each). The V end lost 2 bases, the J end lost 9 bases, and 12 bases lay between the germline ends. Germline V gene data show CDR1 as SGHTA and CDR2 as FQGTGA. The CDR3 is 13 amino acids. The CDR3 DNA follows: TGTGCCAGCAGCTTACGAGGGGCGACAACGCAGTATTTT. Amino acids: CASSLRGATTQYF. Supplemented by reference TRBV7-3 and TRBJ2-3, the full variable domain reads GAGVSQTPSNKVTEKGKYVELRCDPISGHTALYWYRQSLGQGPEFLIYFQGTGAADDSGLPNDRFFAVRPEGSVSTLKIQRTERGDSAVYLCASSLRGATTQYFGPGTRLTVL.

CDR3 nucleotides: TGTGCCAGCAGTGTGACTACTCACAGGGGGTGGGGCACAGATACGCAGTATTTT. Translated, it gives CASSVTTHRGWGTDTQYF. This chain links TRBV6-2 or TRBV6-3 with TRBJ2-3; the match to TRBD1 covers 8 bases. With 5 bases clipped from V and 1 base from J, the junction kept 14 bases outside the gene matches. This CDR3 is 18 amino acids long. Looked up from germline, CDR1 is MNHEY and CDR2 is SVGEGT.

V gene TRBV7-8 combines with J gene TRBJ2-1; 8 nucleotides match TRBD1. The CDR3 totals 13 residues. J gave up 9 bases and V 5 bases, and 6 bases lay outside the gene matches. Germline V gene sequence: CDR1 SGHVS, CDR2 FQNEAQ. CDR3 protein: CASSMDRELEQFF. The DNA of the CDR3 is TGTGCCAGCAGCATGGACAGGGAGCTTGAGCAGTTCTTC. Drawing the rest from reference TRBV7-8 and TRBJ2-1, the complete variable domain is GAGVSQSPRYKVAKRGQDVALRCDPISGHVSLFWYQQALGQGPEFLTYFQNEAQLDKSGLPSDRFFAERPEGSVSTLKIQRTQQEDSAVYLCASSMDRELEQFFGPGTRLTVL.

This chain links TRBV11-2 with TRBJ2-5, with a weak D call TRBD1 (5 bases). V shed 5 bases and J shed 5 bases, with 27 bases lying between them. CDR1 SGHAT and CDR2 FQNNGV come from the germline V gene. CDR3 size: 18 residues. The CDR3 loop is CASSLRPSGQGVLETQYF. CDR3 nucleotides: TGTGCCAGCAGCCTTAGACCCTCCGGCCAGGGTGTTCTCGAGACCCAGTACTTC.

The chain is built from TRBV28 and TRBJ2-3; D ambiguous. The CDR3 has 14 residues. V was trimmed by 5 bases and J by 0 bases, leaving 9 bases between them. CDR1 is MDHEN and CDR2 is SYDVKM in the germline V gene. CDR3 in amino acids: CASSHRSSTDTQYF. The DNA of the CDR3 is TGTGCCAGCAGTCACCGAAGTAGCACAGATACGCAGTATTTT.

This clonotype appeared a few times. The chain has TRBV7-3 and TRBJ2-5, with 8 bases that match TRBD1. The CDR3 totals 16 residues. The germline V gene encodes CDR1 SGHTA and CDR2 FQGTGA. Trimming cost V 5 bases and J 4 bases; bases outside gene matches: 12. The CDR3 region has the DNA TGTGCCAGCAGCCTACGTCGGACAGGGTTTGGAGAGACCCAGTACTTC. Translated: CASSLRRTGFGETQYF.